The clone carrying this T cell receptor beta chain was seen only a few times. The antigen is undetermined. Patients were excluded because of uncontrolled infection, other autoimmune disease, pregnancy or lactation. Diagnosis relied on clinical symptoms, serum thyroxine and TRAb, thyroid ultrasound and orbital computed tomography. The source of the sample is a study of T cells in Graves' hyperthyroidism and ophthalmopathy. TCR beta CDR3 regions were amplified from RNA. RT-PCR in the first round (using the HTBI primer set) targeted the TCR CDR3. MiXCR was run by TCRdb on the multiplex PCR reads, yielding one entry per CDR3 protein. The table includes around 350,000 distinct CDR3 sequences, roughly 25% detected once. V was pared by 4 bases and J by 3 bases, with 10 bases between. CDR3 size: 13 residues. Germline V gene lookup returns CDR1 SGHTA and CDR2 FQGNSA. Study-wide findings and caveats: Most thyroid-expanded clonotypes above 0.001 were also found in blood. Ophthalmopathy got predicted by the model a median about 6.5 months before its onset.

This receptor was identified in a man aged 50 to 60 with Graves' hyperthyroidism. The gene calls are TRBV7-2 and TRBJ2-7; D is undetermined. The sequencing input was blood. CDR3 region: CASSSPSGYEQYF. CDR3 DNA: TGTGCCAGCAGCTCTCCCTCGGGCTACGAGCAGTACTTC.